The present TCR beta chain was sequenced within a study of blood T cell repertoires in COVID-19. Produced via immunoSEQ multiplex PCR; TCRdb's table is partial and in-frame only. This sample yields around 190,000 clones, of which about 82% are seen a single time; 6.5% to 8% belongs to the top ten. Germline values: CDR1 SGHTA, CDR2 FQGNSA. The CDR3 runs 13 residues. This clone was counted once. A read error may account for a junction end that differs from germline. This chain uses TRBV7-2 with TRBJ2-1; 9 nucleotides align to TRBD2. This receptor was taken from a man in his 70s with active or convalescent COVID-19. Specimen: peripheral blood. The DNA for the CDR3 is TGTGCCAGCAGATTAGCGGGAGTCAATGAGCAGTTCTTC. Its protein is CASRLAGVNEQFF.